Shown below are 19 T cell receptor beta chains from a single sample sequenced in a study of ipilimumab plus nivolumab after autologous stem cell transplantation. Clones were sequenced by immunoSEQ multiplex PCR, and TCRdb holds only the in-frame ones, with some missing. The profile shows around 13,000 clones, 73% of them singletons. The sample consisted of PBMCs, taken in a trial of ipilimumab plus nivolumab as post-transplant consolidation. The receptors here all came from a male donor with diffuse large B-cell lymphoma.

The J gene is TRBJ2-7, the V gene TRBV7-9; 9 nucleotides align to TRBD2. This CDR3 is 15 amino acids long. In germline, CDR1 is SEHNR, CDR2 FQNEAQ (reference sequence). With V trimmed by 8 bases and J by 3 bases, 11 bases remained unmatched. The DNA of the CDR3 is TGTGCCAGCGTCCGACTAGCGGACGCAAACTACGAGCAGTACTTC. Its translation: CASVRLADANYEQYF.

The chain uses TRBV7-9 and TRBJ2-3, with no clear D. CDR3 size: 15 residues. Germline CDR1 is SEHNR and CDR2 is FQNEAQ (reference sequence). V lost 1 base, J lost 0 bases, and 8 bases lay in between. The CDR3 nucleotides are TGTGCCAGCAGCTTAGGGATTACTAGCACAGATACGCAGTATTTT. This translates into CASSLGITSTDTQYF.

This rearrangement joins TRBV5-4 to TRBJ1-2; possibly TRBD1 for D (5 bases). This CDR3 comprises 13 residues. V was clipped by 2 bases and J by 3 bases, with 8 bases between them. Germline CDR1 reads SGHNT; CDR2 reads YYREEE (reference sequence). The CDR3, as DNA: TGTGCCAGCAGCTTAACGACAGACTATGGCTACACCTTC. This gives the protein CASSLTTDYGYTF.

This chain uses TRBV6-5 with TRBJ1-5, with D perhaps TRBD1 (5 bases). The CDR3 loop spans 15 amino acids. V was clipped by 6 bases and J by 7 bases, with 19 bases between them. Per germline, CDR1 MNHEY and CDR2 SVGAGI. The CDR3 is CASSPGLSPRQPQHF. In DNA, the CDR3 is TGTGCCAGCAGCCCGGGACTCTCTCCGAGACAGCCCCAGCATTTT.

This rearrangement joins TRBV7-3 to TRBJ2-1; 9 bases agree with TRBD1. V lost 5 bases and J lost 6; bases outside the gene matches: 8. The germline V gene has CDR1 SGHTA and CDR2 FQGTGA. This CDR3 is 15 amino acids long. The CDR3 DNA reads TGTGCCAGCAGCCTGGAGGGACAGGGCGGCAATGAGCAGTTCTTC. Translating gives CASSLEGQGGNEQFF. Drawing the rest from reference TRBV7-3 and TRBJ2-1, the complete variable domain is GAGVSQTPSNKVTEKGKYVELRCDPISGHTALYWYRQSLGQGPEFLIYFQGTGAADDSGLPNDRFFAVRPEGSVSTLKIQRTERGDSAVYLCASSLEGQGGNEQFFGPGTRLTVL.

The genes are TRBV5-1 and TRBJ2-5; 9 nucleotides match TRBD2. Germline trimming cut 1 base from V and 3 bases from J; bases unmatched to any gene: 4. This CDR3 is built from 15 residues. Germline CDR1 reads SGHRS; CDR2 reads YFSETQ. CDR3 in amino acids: CASSLLAGIEETQYF. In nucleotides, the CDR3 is TGCGCCAGCAGCTTGCTAGCGGGAATTGAAGAGACCCAGTACTTC.

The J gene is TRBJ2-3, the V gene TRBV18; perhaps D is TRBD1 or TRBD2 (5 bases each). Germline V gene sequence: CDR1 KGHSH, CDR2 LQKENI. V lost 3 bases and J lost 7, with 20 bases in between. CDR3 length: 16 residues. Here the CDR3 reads CASSPQSGAGTNTQYF. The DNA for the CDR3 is TGTGCCAGCTCACCCCAATCGGGCGCTGGGACGAATACGCAGTATTTT.

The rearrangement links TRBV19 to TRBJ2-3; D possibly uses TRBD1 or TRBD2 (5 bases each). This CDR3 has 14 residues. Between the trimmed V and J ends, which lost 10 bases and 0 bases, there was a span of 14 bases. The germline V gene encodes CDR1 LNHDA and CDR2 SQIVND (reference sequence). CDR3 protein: CAIPGRLSTDTQYF. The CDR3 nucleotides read TGTGCCATCCCGGGACGGTTAAGCACAGATACGCAGTATTTT.

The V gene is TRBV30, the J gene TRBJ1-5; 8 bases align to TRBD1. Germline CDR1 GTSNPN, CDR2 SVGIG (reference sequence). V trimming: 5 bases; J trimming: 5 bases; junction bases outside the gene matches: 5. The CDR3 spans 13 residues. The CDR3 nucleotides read TGTGCCTGGGCGACACAGGGGGATCAGCCCCAGCATTTT. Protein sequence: CAWATQGDQPQHF. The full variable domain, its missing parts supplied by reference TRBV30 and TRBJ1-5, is SQTIHQWPATLVQPVGSPLSLECTVEGTSNPNLYWYRQAAGRGLQLLFYSVGIGQISSEVPQNLSASRPQDRQFILSSKKLLLSDSGFYLCAWATQGDQPQHFGDGTRLSIL.

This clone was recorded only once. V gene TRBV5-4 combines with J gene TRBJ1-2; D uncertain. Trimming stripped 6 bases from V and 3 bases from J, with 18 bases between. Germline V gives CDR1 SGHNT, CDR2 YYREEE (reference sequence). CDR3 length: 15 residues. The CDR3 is CASIIFGEWDYGYTF. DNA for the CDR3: TGTGCCAGCATTATCTTCGGGGAATGGGACTATGGCTACACCTTC.

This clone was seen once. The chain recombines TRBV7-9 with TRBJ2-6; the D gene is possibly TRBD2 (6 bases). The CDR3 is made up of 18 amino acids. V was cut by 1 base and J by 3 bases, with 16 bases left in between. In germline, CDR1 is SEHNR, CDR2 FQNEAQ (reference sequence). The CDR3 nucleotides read TGTGCCAGCAGCTTAGGTAGCGGAACCTTCGGTGGGGCCAACGTCCTGACTTTC. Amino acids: CASSLGSGTFGGANVLTF.

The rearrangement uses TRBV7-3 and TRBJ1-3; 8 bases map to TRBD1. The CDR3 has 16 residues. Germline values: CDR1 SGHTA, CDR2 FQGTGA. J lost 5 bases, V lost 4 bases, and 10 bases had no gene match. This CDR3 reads CASSYLTRGRRNTIYF. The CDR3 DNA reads TGTGCCAGCAGCTACTTAACCAGGGGGCGTAGAAACACCATATATTTT.

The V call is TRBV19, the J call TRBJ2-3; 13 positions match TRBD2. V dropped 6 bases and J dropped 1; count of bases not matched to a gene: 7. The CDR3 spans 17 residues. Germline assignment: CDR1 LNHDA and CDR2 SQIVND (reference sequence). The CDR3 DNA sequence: TGTGCCAGTAGGCGACTAGCGGGGGGACAGGGCACAGATACGCAGTATTTT. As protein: CASRRLAGGQGTDTQYF.

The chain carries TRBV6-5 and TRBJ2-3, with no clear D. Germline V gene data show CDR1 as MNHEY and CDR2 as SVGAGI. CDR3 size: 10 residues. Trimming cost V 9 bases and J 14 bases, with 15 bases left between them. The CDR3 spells CASPPNSSYF. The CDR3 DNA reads TGTGCCAGTCCCCCAAACAGTTCGTATTTT.

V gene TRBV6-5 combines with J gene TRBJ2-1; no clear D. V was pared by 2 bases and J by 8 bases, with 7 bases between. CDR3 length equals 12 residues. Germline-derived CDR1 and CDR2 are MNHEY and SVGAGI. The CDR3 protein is CASSYALDEQFF. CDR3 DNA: TGTGCCAGCAGTTACGCATTGGATGAGCAGTTCTTC.

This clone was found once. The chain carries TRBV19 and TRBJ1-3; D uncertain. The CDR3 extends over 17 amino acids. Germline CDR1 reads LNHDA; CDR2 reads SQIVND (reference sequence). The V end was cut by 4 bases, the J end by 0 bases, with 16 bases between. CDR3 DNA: TGTGCCAGTAGTAGCGTCGAAGGCAGGAGCTCTGGAAACACCATATATTTT. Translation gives CASSSVEGRSSGNTIYF.

The CDR3 region is CASSLTGTGDEQFF. The CDR3 coding sequence is TGCGCCAGCAGCCTCACCGGGACAGGGGATGAGCAGTTCTTC. J is TRBJ2-1 and V is TRBV5-1, with TRBD1 matching over 10 bases. The V gene's germline CDR1 is SGHRS and CDR2 YFSETQ. This CDR3 comprises 14 residues. With V trimmed by 4 bases and J by 8 bases, 6 bases remained unmatched.

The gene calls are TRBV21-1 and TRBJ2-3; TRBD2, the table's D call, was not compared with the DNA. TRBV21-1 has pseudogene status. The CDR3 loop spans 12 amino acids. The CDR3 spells CASSHYLFTQYF. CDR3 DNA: TGTGCCAGCAGCCACTATTTATTTACGCAGTATTTT.

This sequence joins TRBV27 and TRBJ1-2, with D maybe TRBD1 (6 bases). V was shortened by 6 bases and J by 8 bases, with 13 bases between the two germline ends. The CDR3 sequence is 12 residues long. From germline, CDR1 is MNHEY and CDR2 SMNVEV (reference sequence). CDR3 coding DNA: TGTGCCAGCAGGGGGGGCAGGTACGGCTACACCTTC. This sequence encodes CASRGGRYGYTF.